This T cell receptor beta chain was sequenced for a study of blood T cell repertoires in COVID-19. About the research overall: Material from acute and convalescent COVID-19 was sourced from the United States, Italy and Spain. T cells, B-cell-depleted T cells, or PBMCs supplied cDNA or gDNA.

The table lists this clone with a count of one. In the original workflow: Estimation of nucleated cell counts relied on the amplification of reference gene primers. The table came from immunoSEQ multiplex PCR; TCRdb's copy has only in-frame clones and leaves some out. Clone size and V and J calls were adopted from that table, with D and trimming inferred from the DNA. The sample consists of 200,000 to 250,000 clones, approximately 80% of them appearing once. Enrolled during active infection, Seattle patients were then followed longitudinally. CDR1 is SQVTM and CDR2 is ANQGSEA in the germline V gene. V lost 4 bases to trimming and J lost 10 bases, with 14 bases between them. The CDR3 sequence is 12 residues long.

This TCR derives from a woman of 80 years or more with COVID-19, enrolled during active disease. The sequencing sample was made of peripheral blood. This chain connects TRBV29-1 to TRBJ2-1; D is perhaps TRBD1 (5 bases). Written as DNA, the CDR3 is TGCAGCGTTGTAATAGGGGCGCGCGAGCAGTTCTTC. This gives the protein CSVVIGAREQFF.